This TCR beta chain was sequenced in a study of CD4 T cells in relation to SARS-CoV-2 and coronaviruses. Study background: After roughly ten days of antigen culture, PBMC TCR beta CDR3s were sequenced. Shared crossreactive spike epitopes were mapped to their HLA restriction.

Before the COVID-19 pandemic, during about 2011-2019, CD4+ T cells were taken from unexposed donors. The cells were cultured for approximately ten days before CD4+ T cells were isolated. Cells permitting, SARS-CoV-2 S/N and four cold-coronavirus spikes were tested on unexposed-donor CD4+ T cells. Method: immunoSEQ multiplex PCR; TCRdb's copy keeps in-frame clones and lacks some. This table holds under 14,000 clones, less than 80% found once. Points from the study as a whole: SARS-CoV-2-driven expansion was significantly weaker in crossreactive than monoreactive clones.

With regard to this clone: The antigen is undetermined.

The sample was CD4+ T cells from PBMCs, cultured in vitro. The TCR originated in a human donor in good health.

CDR3 sequence reads: CASSPQTRQETQYF. The CDR3, as DNA: TGTGCCAGCAGCCCACAGACACGCCAAGAGACCCAGTACTTC. V is TRBV11-2 and J is TRBJ2-5; no firm D call. The germline V gene encodes CDR1 SGHAT and CDR2 FQNNGV. The CDR3 covers 14 residues. V lost 5 bases and J 1 base, leaving 11 bases between the germline ends.